The T cell receptor (beta chain) described here comes from a study of cytomegalovirus exposure and HLA in healthy donors. Points from the study as a whole: Most TCR sequences were seen very rarely across donors, but some public TCRs occurred in many.

Profiling relied on immunoSEQ multiplex PCR, and the TCRdb table lists in-frame clones only, not all of them. The sample shows around 240,000 clones, around 90% of them seen only once. Deletions cut 6 bases from V and 5 bases from J, with 17 bases between. This CDR3 region has 15 residues. Germline V CDR1 and CDR2: MDHEN, SYDVKM. While the first cohort had about 610 subjects, the donors belonged to the separate validation cohort of 100 to 150 subjects. A remark on this clone: The antigen is not known.

The chain employs TRBV28 and TRBJ2-1, with D perhaps TRBD1 (6 bases). This clonotype originated in a woman aged 18-35 years in good health and CMV-seronegative. Sequencing was carried out using PBMCs. The CDR3 DNA follows: TGTGCCAGCAGACTTACAGGGTCCTTGGACAATGAGCAGTTCTTC. Its translation is CASRLTGSLDNEQFF.